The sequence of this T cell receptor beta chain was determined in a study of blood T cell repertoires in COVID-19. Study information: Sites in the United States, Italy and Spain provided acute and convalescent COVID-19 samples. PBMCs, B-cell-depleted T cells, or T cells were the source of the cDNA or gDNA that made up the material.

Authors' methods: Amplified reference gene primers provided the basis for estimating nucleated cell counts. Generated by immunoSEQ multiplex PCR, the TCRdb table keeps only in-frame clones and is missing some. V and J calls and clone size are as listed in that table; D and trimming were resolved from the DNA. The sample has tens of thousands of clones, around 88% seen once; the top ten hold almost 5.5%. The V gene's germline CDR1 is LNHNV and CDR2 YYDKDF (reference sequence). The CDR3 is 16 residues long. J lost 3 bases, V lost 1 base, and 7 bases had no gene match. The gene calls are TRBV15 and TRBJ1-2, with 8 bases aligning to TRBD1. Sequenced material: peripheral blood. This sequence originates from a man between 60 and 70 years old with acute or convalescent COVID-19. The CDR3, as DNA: TGTGCCACCAGCAGAGGAATCCAGGGGGCGGACTATGGCTACACCTTC. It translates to CATSRGIQGADYGYTF. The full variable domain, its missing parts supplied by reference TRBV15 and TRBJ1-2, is DAMVIQNPRYQVTQFGKPVTLSCSQTLNHNVMYWYQQKSSQAPKLLFHYYDKDFNNEADTPDNFQSRRPNTSFCFLDIRSPGLGDTAMYLCATSRGIQGADYGYTFGSGTRLTVV.